This T cell receptor (beta chain) was observed in a study of OX40 agonist ivuxolimab in advanced cancers. At the level of the whole study: The costimulatory receptor OX40 (CD134) was targeted by ivuxolimab, a fully human IgG2 agonistic monoclonal antibody. Intravenous ivuxolimab was administered to patients every 2 weeks at six dose levels: 0.01, 0.1, 0.3, 1.5, 3 and 10 mg/kg. Of the roughly 50 dose-escalation patients, hepatocellular carcinoma was present in about 20, melanoma in around 15, renal cell carcinoma in 9 and head and neck cancer in 9. The dose-escalation cohort was over 70% male with a mean age of about 60 years, ranging from roughly 20 to 80. Prior anti-PD-1, anti-PD-L1 or anti-CTLA-4 therapy was permitted, and checkpoint inhibitors had been received by roughly two fifths of dose-escalation patients. Three dose-escalation patients achieved partial responses, one with hepatocellular carcinoma and two with cutaneous melanoma. The purpose of peripheral TCRbeta sequencing was to test whether ivuxolimab changed TCR sequence diversity and led to clonal T-cell expansion. The paper describes the monotherapy dose-escalation part (N of about 52 patients) of the phase I trial of ivuxolimab. Study-level results and caveats: Which antigens the clonally expanded peripheral T cells were specific for was not determined. At doses of 0.1 to 3.0 mg/kg, clonal expansion of both CD4+ and CD8+ blood T cells was observed from baseline to week 6. After ivuxolimab, CD8+ T cells had more expanded clones than CD4+ T cells on average. Low levels of normalized T-cell clonal expansion were also seen in some patients who did not respond. In the 0.1-3.0 mg/kg groups, partial responders had among the lowest normalized peripheral clonal expansion, particularly in CD8+ T cells.

The CDR3 runs 14 residues from the cysteine to the phenylalanine. Only the CDR3 part of the read is kept: 42 bases, read in frame from the first base. CDR1 SGHTA and CDR2 FQGNSA were looked up in the germline V gene. Relative to germline, V is missing 5 bases and J is missing 9 bases, with 7 bases of the junction outside any gene match. This clone was found a few times. Its antigen is currently not known. Per-base qualities were not stored, and no clone one base away is much larger. To sequence the TCRbeta CDR3 region, genomic DNA was isolated from the sorted cells. The immunoSEQ Assay was used to sequence the TCRbeta CDR3 regions. The immuneACCESS repertoire file appears here via TCRdb, limited to in-frame rearrangements. These files lack a portion of the clones; in checked studies, under half of the deficit traces to unresolved V genes, and the cause of the others is not known. The table for this sample lists 80,000 to 85,000 clones; about 81% of them were counted only once. In total, the top ten clones hold approximately 7% of the sample.

Patients with autoimmune disease history or receiving systemic immunosuppression were excluded from the trial. In every dose cohort, peripheral blood was drawn for TCR sequencing at baseline, cycle 4 day 1, and cycle 7 day 1. The samples were drawn from a first-in-human, open-label, multicenter phase I dose-escalation trial of ivuxolimab. Adults with locally advanced or metastatic melanoma, renal cell carcinoma, hepatocellular carcinoma or head and neck squamous cell carcinoma were enrolled in the trial. Before TCR sequencing, CD4+ and CD8+ T cells were separately sorted from peripheral blood. The sample in question was CD4+ or CD8+ T cells sorted from blood, obtained in a trial of the OX40 agonist ivuxolimab. The receptor was isolated from an adult with an advanced solid tumor such as melanoma, head and neck, liver or kidney cancer. This receptor chain uses TRBV7-2 and TRBJ2-1, with 10 junctional bases fitting TRBD2. The nucleotide sequence is TGTGCCAGCAGCCTCGAGCGGGGGGGCGGTGAGCAGTTCTTC. Its translation reads: CASSLERGGGEQFF.